This T cell receptor (beta chain) was recorded in a study of brain metastases from non-small cell lung cancer. Repertoires were generated with immunoSEQ multiplex PCR, while TCRdb's copy carries only in-frame clones and drops some. The top ten clones hold 13% to 15% of a sample with about 460 clones, 85% to 90% of them seen once. The germline CDR1 and CDR2 sequences are SEHNR and FQNEAQ (reference sequence). The CDR3 totals 16 residues. Trimming at V came to 0 bases and at J to 8 bases, leaving 7 bases not matched to a gene. The rearrangement joins TRBV7-9 to TRBJ2-1, with 10 bases that match TRBD2. This receptor was obtained from a donor over 35 with non-small cell lung cancer. Sequencing was done on a sample of tumor-adjacent normal tissue. The CDR3 DNA sequence: TGTGCCAGCAGCTTAGCGGGGACTAGCGAAGTCGATGAGCAGTTCTTC. It encodes CASSLAGTSEVDEQFF.